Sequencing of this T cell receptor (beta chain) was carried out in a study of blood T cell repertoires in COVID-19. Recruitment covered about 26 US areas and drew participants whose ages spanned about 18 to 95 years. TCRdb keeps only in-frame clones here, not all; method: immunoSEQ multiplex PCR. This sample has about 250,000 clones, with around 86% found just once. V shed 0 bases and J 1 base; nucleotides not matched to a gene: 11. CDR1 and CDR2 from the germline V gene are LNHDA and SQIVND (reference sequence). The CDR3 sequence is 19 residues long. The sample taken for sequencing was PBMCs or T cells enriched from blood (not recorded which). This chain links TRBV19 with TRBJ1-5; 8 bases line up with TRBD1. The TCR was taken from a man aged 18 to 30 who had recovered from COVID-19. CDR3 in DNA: TGTGCCAGTAGTATAGATCTATCGAACAGGGGGACAAGCAATCAGCCCCAGCATTTT. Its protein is CASSIDLSNRGTSNQPQHF.